The T cell receptor (beta chain) under discussion was sequenced for a study of beta chain features in type 1 diabetes. Study-wide results and caveats: High TCR expression in some cells could lead to their over-representation in cDNA sequencing. Moderate but significant shortening of TCRB CDR3s was recorded in all four CD4+ subsets from Type 1 diabetes patients. Insertions at VDJ junctions were less frequent in type 1 diabetes patients. These patients also deleted more nucleotides at the same junctions.

The V gene lost 4 bases and the J gene lost 2 bases, with 7 bases spanning the gap. Germline V gene lookup returns CDR1 SGHNT and CDR2 YYREEE (reference sequence). The CDR3 has 13 residues. To note about this clone: No antigen is known for it.

cDNA synthesis used the whole RNA isolate, giving expressed TCRB sequences. The protocol was immunoSEQ multiplex PCR, while the TCRdb copy is restricted to in-frame clones and leaves out a portion. The sample has about 650,000 clones, around 11% seen once. The sequencing sample was made of naive CD4+ T cells from blood. The TCR was taken from a man aged 25 to 40 with type 1 diabetes. This rearrangement joins TRBV5-4 to TRBJ2-4; D is undetermined. CDR3 DNA: TGTGCCAGCAGCCCCGCCACCAAAAACATTCAGTACTTC. It codes for CASSPATKNIQYF.